These 22 T cell receptor beta chains share one sample of origin, sequenced in a study of radiotherapy plus CTLA-4 blockade in lung cancer. Method: immunoSEQ multiplex PCR; TCRdb's copy keeps in-frame clones and lacks some. The repertoire holds 35,000 to 40,000 clones, approximately 83% seen once, with around a fifth in the top ten. This material consisted of peripheral blood, taken from a patient treated with radiotherapy plus ipilimumab. The source is a human donor with non-small cell lung cancer whose response to radiotherapy plus ipilimumab could not be evaluated.

This clone was detected once. J is TRBJ2-7 and V is TRBV9, with unresolved D. Germline-derived CDR1 and CDR2 are SGDLS and YYNGEE. Trimming shortened V by 4 bases and J by 6 bases, and 11 bases separated the two germline ends. This CDR3 has 12 residues. CDR3 in amino acids: CASSQFSSEQYF. The CDR3, as DNA: TGTGCCAGCAGCCAGTTTTCGTCCGAGCAGTACTTC.

The J gene is TRBJ2-1, the V gene TRBV10-3, with 8 nucleotides matching TRBD2. This CDR3 spans 13 amino acids. Trimming took 10 bases from V and 8 from J; bases not matched to a gene: 10. CDR1 is ENHRY and CDR2 is SYGVKD in the germline V gene. DNA of the CDR3: TGTGCCAGTTCGCGGGGGGCCGGGGATGAGCAGTTCTTC. Its translation is CASSRGAGDEQFF.

The chain combines TRBV7-2 with TRBJ2-5; maybe TRBD2 (6 bases). The V gene's germline CDR1 is SGHTA and CDR2 FQGNSA. The V gene lost 5 bases and the J gene lost 4 bases, with 14 bases spanning the gap. The CDR3 contains 14 residues. DNA for the CDR3: TGTGCCAGCAGCCGAGGGAAGGGAGGAGAGACCCAGTACTTC. It is translated as CASSRGKGGETQYF.

J is TRBJ2-5 and V is TRBV4-1; 7 bases map to TRBD1. CDR3 size: 15 residues. V shed 0 bases and J 4 bases; nucleotides not matched to a gene: 5. The germline V gene encodes CDR1 MGHRA and CDR2 YSYEKL. This chain's CDR3 is CASSQETTGTETQYF. CDR3 bases: TGCGCCAGCAGCCAAGAGACGACAGGGACAGAGACCCAGTACTTC.

Here the CDR3 reads CASSWDLTANTEAFF. CDR3 coding DNA: TGTGCCAGCAGCTGGGACTTGACGGCTAACACTGAAGCTTTCTTT. The gene calls are TRBV11-2 and TRBJ1-1, with D tentatively TRBD1 (5 bases). V gave up 4 bases and J gave up 2 bases, with 14 bases separating them. Germline V gene data show CDR1 as SGHAT and CDR2 as FQNNGV. The CDR3 has 15 amino acids.

The rearrangement uses TRBV29-1 and TRBJ2-5; 8 positions match TRBD1. The J call could be wrong; TRBJ2-7 is a better fit for the DNA end. CDR1 is SQVTM and CDR2 is ANQGSEA in the germline V gene. The CDR3 contains 14 residues. The DNA of the CDR3 is TGCAGCGTTTTACCGGGACAGGTTTTCCACGAGCAGTACTTC. Its translation: CSVLPGQVFHEQYF.

This clone was found a few times. This chain joins TRBV14 and TRBJ2-7; TRBD2 is a possible D gene (7 bases). V lost 1 base and J lost 2, with 9 bases in between. The CDR3 runs to 14 residues. CDR1 is SGHDN, CDR2 FVKESK, per germline. The CDR3 is CASSQGRGPYEQYF. CDR3 nucleotides: TGTGCCAGCAGCCAAGGGCGGGGGCCCTACGAGCAGTACTTC.

J is TRBJ2-1 and V is TRBV10-3; D is possibly TRBD1 (6 bases). Trimming shortened V by 10 bases and J by 10 bases, and 14 bases separated the two germline ends. This CDR3 comprises 11 residues. Per germline, CDR1 ENHRY and CDR2 SYGVKD. The DNA for the CDR3 is TGTGCCACCCGGGACACCAGAGAGCAGTTCTTC. Residues: CATRDTREQFF.

The chain employs TRBV28 and TRBJ1-1; the D is unclear. CDR1 is MDHEN, CDR2 SYDVKM, per germline. The CDR3 is 11 amino acids. V was shortened by 6 bases and J by 3 bases, with 5 bases between the two germline ends. CDR3 amino acids: CASSWHTEAFF. CDR3 bases: TGTGCCAGCAGCTGGCACACTGAAGCTTTCTTT.

The J gene is TRBJ2-7, the V gene TRBV11-3, with a tentative D call TRBD2 (6 bases). The germline CDR1 and CDR2 sequences are SGHNT and YENEEA. This CDR3 region has 13 residues. V was clipped by 5 bases and J by 2 bases, with 10 bases between them. The CDR3: CASSRGKAYEQYF. DNA of the CDR3: TGTGCCAGCAGCCGGGGGAAGGCCTACGAGCAGTACTTC.

The V call is TRBV15, the J call TRBJ2-5; D possibly corresponds to TRBD2 (7 bases). The V end lost 5 bases, the J end lost 10 bases, and 14 bases lay between the germline ends. CDR3 length: 12 residues. Germline CDR1 and CDR2: LNHNV and YYDKDF (reference sequence). CDR3 region: CATSSGGGVQYF. The CDR3 DNA reads as TGTGCCACCAGCTCGGGGGGCGGGGTCCAGTACTTC.

The DNA of the CDR3 is TGTGCCAGCAGCTTGGCCAGCGCCCACGAGCAGTACTTC. Protein product: CASSLASAHEQYF. The chain has TRBV5-6 and TRBJ2-7, with D unresolved. The germline CDR1 and CDR2 sequences are SGHDT and YYEEEE. Trimming took off 0 bases at V and 5 bases at J, with 9 bases between the two ends. CDR3 length equals 13 residues.

The chain has TRBV29-1 and TRBJ2-7; 8 nucleotides match TRBD1. From germline, CDR1 is SQVTM and CDR2 ANQGSEA. The CDR3 covers 14 residues. Germline trimming cut 1 base from V and 6 bases from J; bases unmatched to any gene: 8. The CDR3 region is CSVEGQGASVEQYF. Written as DNA, the CDR3 is TGCAGCGTTGAAGGGCAGGGGGCGAGTGTCGAGCAGTACTTC.

The rearrangement joins TRBV19 to TRBJ2-1; 7 bases match TRBD2. This CDR3 region has 15 residues. The germline gives CDR1 LNHDA, CDR2 SQIVND (reference sequence). The V segment lost 3 bases and the J segment 6 bases; nucleotides outside the gene matches: 8. The CDR3 reads CASSMGLAALNEQFF. The CDR3 coding sequence is TGTGCCAGTAGTATGGGGCTAGCGGCCCTCAATGAGCAGTTCTTC. Drawing the rest from reference TRBV19 and TRBJ2-1, the complete variable domain is DGGITQSPKYLFRKEGQNVTLSCEQNLNHDAMYWYRQDPGQGLRLIYYSQIVNDFQKGDIAEGYSVSREKKESFPLTVTSAQKNPTAFYLCASSMGLAALNEQFFGPGTRLTVL.

The rearrangement uses TRBV10-3 and TRBJ2-3; possibly TRBD2 for D (6 bases). V was pared by 0 bases and J by 3 bases, with 10 bases between. The CDR3 is 15 residues long. Germline CDR1 reads ENHRY; CDR2 reads SYGVKD. The CDR3 is CAISESGRETDTQYF. As DNA, the CDR3 is TGTGCCATCAGTGAGTCTGGACGGGAGACAGATACGCAGTATTTT.

This chain connects TRBV5-5 to TRBJ2-2, with D perhaps matching TRBD2 (6 bases). Trimming left V 3 bases short and J 5 bases short, with 14 bases between. From germline, CDR1 is SGHKS and CDR2 YYEKEE (reference sequence). The CDR3 runs to 15 residues. The chain's CDR3 is CASSSRLGGTGELFF. In DNA, the CDR3 is TGTGCCAGCAGCTCCCGACTGGGGGGAACCGGGGAGCTGTTTTTT.

In its sample, this clone is medium-sized. The genes are TRBV25-1 and TRBJ1-1; D possibly corresponds to TRBD1 (6 bases). In germline, CDR1 is MGHDK, CDR2 SYGVNS. With 5 bases removed from V and 9 bases from J, the gap between germline ends came to 13 bases. The CDR3 spans 12 residues. The CDR3 nucleotides are TGTGCCAGCAGTTCTACAGGGTTCCAAGCTTTCTTT. Translation: CASSSTGFQAFF.

V usage is TRBV5-1 and J usage is TRBJ2-3; tentatively, D is TRBD2 (7 bases). Trimming pared 5 bases from V and 1 base from J, leaving 11 bases between. The CDR3 contains 14 residues. Germline V gives CDR1 SGHRS, CDR2 YFSETQ. CDR3 amino acids: CASRGGQGTDTQYF. CDR3 DNA sequence: TGCGCCAGCAGGGGGGGGCAGGGCACAGATACGCAGTATTTT. The variable domain in full, with the rest retrieved from reference TRBV5-1 and TRBJ2-3, is KAGVTQTPRYLIKTRGQQVTLSCSPISGHRSVSWYQQTPGQGLQFLFEYFSETQRNKGNFPGRFSGRQFSNSRSEMNVSTLELGDSALYLCASRGGQGTDTQYFGPGTRLTVL.

As DNA, the CDR3 is TGTGCCACTAGGACTAGCGGGTCCTACGAGCAGTACTTC. Translated: CATRTSGSYEQYF. This chain links TRBV7-2 with TRBJ2-7; 11 nucleotides line up with TRBD2. The CDR3 extends over 13 amino acids. Losses at the gene ends were 10 bases for V and 1 base for J; bases not matched to a gene: 3. Germline V gives CDR1 SGHTA, CDR2 FQGNSA.

CDR3 region: CASIGDGLSFETQYF. The CDR3 nucleotides are TGCGCCAGCATCGGTGACGGGTTGTCTTTCGAGACCCAGTACTTC. The V and J genes are TRBV10-2 and TRBJ2-5; D is unresolved. This CDR3 contains 15 residues. V dropped 7 bases and J dropped 5 bases, with 20 bases sitting between them. Germline V gene sequence: CDR1 WSHSY, CDR2 SAAADI.

V and J are TRBV2 and TRBJ2-5, with D perhaps TRBD2 (5 bases). The CDR3 runs to 13 residues. V was cut by 6 bases and J by 2 bases, with 10 bases left in between. Germline CDR1 is SNHLY and CDR2 is FYNNEI. The CDR3 region has the DNA TGTGCCAGCAGAGGTAGCGAACAAGAGACCCAGTACTTC. Its protein is CASRGSEQETQYF.

The chain couples TRBV2 to TRBJ1-2; TRBD1 aligns across 10 bases. Germline loops: CDR1 SNHLY, CDR2 FYNNEI. Losses at the gene ends were 9 bases for V and 4 bases for J; bases not matched to a gene: 8. The CDR3 covers 14 residues. CDR3 nucleotides: TGTGCCAGTCTCCGGGACAGGGGACCCTATGGCTACACCTTC. It yields the protein CASLRDRGPYGYTF.